This T cell receptor beta chain was documented in a study of shared T cell receptors in the human thymus. The data were produced by immunoSEQ multiplex PCR, yet TCRdb's version contains in-frame clones alone and is incomplete. The repertoire holds some 760,000 clones, with 80% to 90% as singletons. In addition, the sample was reused for a study of human thymus T cells.

The receptor comes from a girl in the first two years of life with a congenital heart defect. Sequencing was performed on thymocytes.

CDR3 DNA sequence: TGTGCCAGCAGTTACTCGAATAGCGGGGTGAACAATGAGCAGTTCTTC. This encodes CASSYSNSGVNNEQFF. This chain connects TRBV6-5 to TRBJ2-1; TRBD2 aligns across 8 bases. The trim removed 0 bases at V and 5 bases at J, leaving 6 bases unmatched. Germline V lookup: CDR1 MNHEY, CDR2 SVGAGI. This CDR3 comprises 16 residues.